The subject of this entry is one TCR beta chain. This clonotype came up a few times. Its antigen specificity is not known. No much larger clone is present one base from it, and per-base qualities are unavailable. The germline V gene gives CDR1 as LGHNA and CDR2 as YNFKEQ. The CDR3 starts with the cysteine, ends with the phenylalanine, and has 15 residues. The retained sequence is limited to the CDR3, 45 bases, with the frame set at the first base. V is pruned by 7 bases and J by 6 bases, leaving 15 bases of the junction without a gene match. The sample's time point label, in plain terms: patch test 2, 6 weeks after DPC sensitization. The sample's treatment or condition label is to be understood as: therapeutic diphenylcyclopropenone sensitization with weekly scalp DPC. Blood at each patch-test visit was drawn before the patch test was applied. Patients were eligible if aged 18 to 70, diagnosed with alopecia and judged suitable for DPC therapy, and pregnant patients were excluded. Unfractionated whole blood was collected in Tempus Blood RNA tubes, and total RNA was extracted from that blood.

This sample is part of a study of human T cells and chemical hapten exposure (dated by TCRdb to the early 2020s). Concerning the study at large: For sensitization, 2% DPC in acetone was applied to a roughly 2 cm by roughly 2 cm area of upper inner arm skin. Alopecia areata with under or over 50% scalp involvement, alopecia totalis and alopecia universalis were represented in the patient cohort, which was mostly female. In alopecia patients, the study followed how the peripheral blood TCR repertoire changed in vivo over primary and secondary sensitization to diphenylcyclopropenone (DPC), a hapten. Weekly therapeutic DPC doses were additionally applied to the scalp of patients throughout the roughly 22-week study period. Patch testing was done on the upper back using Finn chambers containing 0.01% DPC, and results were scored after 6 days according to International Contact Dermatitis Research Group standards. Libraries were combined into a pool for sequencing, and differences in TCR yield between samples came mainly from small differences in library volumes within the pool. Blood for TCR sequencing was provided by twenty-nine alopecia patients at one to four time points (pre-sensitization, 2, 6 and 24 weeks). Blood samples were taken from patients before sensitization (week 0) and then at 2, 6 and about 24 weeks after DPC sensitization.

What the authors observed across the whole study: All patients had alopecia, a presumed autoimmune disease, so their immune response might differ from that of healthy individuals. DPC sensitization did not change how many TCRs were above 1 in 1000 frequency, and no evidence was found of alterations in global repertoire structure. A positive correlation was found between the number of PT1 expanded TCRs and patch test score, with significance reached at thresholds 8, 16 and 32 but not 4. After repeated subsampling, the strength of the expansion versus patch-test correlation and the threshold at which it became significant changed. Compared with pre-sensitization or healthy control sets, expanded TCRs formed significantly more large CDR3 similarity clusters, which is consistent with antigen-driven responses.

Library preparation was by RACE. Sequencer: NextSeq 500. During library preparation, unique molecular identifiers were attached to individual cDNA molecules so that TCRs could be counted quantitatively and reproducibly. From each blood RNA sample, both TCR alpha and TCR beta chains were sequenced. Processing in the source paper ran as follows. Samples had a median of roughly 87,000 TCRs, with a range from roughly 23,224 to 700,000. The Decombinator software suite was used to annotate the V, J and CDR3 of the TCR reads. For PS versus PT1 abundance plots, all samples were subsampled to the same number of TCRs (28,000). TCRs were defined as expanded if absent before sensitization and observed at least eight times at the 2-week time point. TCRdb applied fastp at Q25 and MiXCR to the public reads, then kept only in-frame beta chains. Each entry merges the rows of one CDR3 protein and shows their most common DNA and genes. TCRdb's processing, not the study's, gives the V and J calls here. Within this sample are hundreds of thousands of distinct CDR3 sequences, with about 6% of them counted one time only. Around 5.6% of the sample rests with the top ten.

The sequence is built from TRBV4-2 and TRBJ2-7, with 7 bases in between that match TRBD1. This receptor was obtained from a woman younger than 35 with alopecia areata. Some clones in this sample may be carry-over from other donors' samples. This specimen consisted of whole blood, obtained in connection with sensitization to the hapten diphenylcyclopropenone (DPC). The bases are TGTGCCAGCACCACCGGGGACAGCGGCTGGGGCGAGCAGTACTTC. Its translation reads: CASTTGDSGWGEQYF.